The next 32 T cell receptor beta chains were all read from a single sample in a study of blood T cell repertoires in COVID-19. Assay: immunoSEQ multiplex PCR; the TCRdb copy retains only in-frame clones and omits some. The table records about 49,000 clones, roughly 79% of them present only once. Sequencing was carried out using peripheral blood. The receptors shown here come from a woman older than 75 with COVID-19, enrolled during active disease.

Only one count was recorded for this clone. This sequence joins TRBV28 and TRBJ2-6; D not certain. Germline V gives CDR1 MDHEN, CDR2 SYDVKM. The CDR3 sequence is 15 residues long. Trimming left V 3 bases short and J 0 bases short, with 6 bases between. The CDR3 DNA sequence: TGTGCCAGCAGTTTTGCCAGCTCTGGGGCCAACGTCCTGACTTTC. The encoded protein is CASSFASSGANVLTF.

The chain links TRBV4-2 to TRBJ2-1; 9 bases map to TRBD2. CDR1 and CDR2 from the germline V gene are LGHNA and YNFKEQ. This CDR3 spans 14 amino acids. V lost 4 bases, J lost 8 bases, and 6 bases stayed unmatched. CDR3 protein: CASSLAGDIDEQFF. The CDR3 DNA reads as TGTGCCAGCAGCCTAGCGGGAGATATCGATGAGCAGTTCTTC.

The chain combines TRBV12-3 or TRBV12-4 with TRBJ2-1; no firm D call. The CDR3 extends over 13 amino acids. Between the trimmed V and J ends, which lost 6 bases and 2 bases, there was a span of 8 bases. The CDR3 region is CASRSQTYNEQFF. The DNA of the CDR3 is TGTGCCAGCAGGTCCCAGACCTACAATGAGCAGTTCTTC.

The rearrangement links TRBV18 to TRBJ2-1; 11 bases are a match to TRBD2. The CDR3 has 16 residues. CDR1 is KGHSH and CDR2 is LQKENI in the germline V gene. With 1 base clipped from V and 9 bases from J, the junction kept 8 bases outside the gene matches. CDR3 amino acids: CASSPRTSGSRSEQFF. DNA of the CDR3: TGTGCCAGCTCACCACGGACTAGCGGGTCCCGGAGTGAGCAGTTCTTC.

This clone was detected only once. The CDR3 loop is CASSLDPSGRYNEQFF. The CDR3 DNA is TGTGCCAGCAGCTTAGACCCTAGCGGGAGGTATAATGAGCAGTTCTTC. The gene calls are TRBV11-3 and TRBJ2-1, with 11 bases matching TRBD2. Germline trimming cut 0 bases from V and 7 bases from J; bases unmatched to any gene: 5. Per the germline V gene, CDR1 is SGHNT and CDR2 is YENEEA. This CDR3 spans 16 amino acids.

The chain carries TRBV6-5 and TRBJ2-1; the match to TRBD1 covers 7 bases. The CDR3 totals 15 residues. The ends lost 5 bases at V and 9 bases at J; junction bases unmatched: 13. Germline V CDR1 and CDR2: MNHEY, SVGAGI. The CDR3 protein is CASSTRQGREGEQFF. The CDR3 DNA follows: TGTGCCAGCAGTACTCGACAGGGTAGAGAGGGTGAGCAGTTCTTC.

This clone has just a few counts. DNA for the CDR3: TGTGCCAGCAGCCGTGGAACAGGGGATCTCAACGAGCAGTACTTC. This gives the protein CASSRGTGDLNEQYF. J is TRBJ2-7 and V is TRBV7-9, with 7 bases lining up with TRBD1. V lost 5 bases, J lost 5 bases, and 12 bases stayed unmatched. Germline V CDR1 and CDR2: SEHNR, FQNEAQ (reference sequence). This CDR3 has 15 residues.

The rearrangement joins TRBV7-9 to TRBJ1-6; no firm D call. Germline V lookup: CDR1 SEHNR, CDR2 FQNEAQ (reference sequence). The V end was cut by 6 bases, the J end by 7 bases, with 16 bases between. The CDR3 is 15 residues long. CDR3 sequence reads: CASSSPYGLNSPLHF. In DNA form, the CDR3 reads TGTGCCAGCAGTTCCCCGTACGGGTTGAATTCACCCCTCCACTTT.

V usage is TRBV19 and J usage is TRBJ2-1, with 9 bases matching TRBD2. The V and J ends lost 3 bases and 6 bases, in that order; junction bases with no gene match: 3. The CDR3 consists of 14 residues. Germline CDR1 is LNHDA and CDR2 is SQIVND (reference sequence). In nucleotides, the CDR3 is TGTGCCAGTAGTATTGGCGGGAGGGGCAATGAGCAGTTCTTC. It yields the protein CASSIGGRGNEQFF.

The rearrangement uses TRBV27 and TRBJ2-7; D unclear. Per the germline V gene, CDR1 is MNHEY and CDR2 is SMNVEV (reference sequence). This CDR3 has 15 residues. V dropped 4 bases and J dropped 4 bases, with 17 bases sitting between them. CDR3 residues: CASSSPRQALYEQYF. In DNA form, the CDR3 reads TGTGCCAGCAGTTCTCCCCGGCAGGCGCTTTACGAGCAGTACTTC.

CDR3 DNA: TGTGCCAGCTCATCGGACAGGGGGAAATATGGCTACACCTTC. Its translation is CASSSDRGKYGYTF. The chain is built from TRBV18 and TRBJ1-2; 10 bases align to TRBD1. This CDR3 spans 14 amino acids. Unmatched junction bases numbered 5, after V lost 5 bases and J lost 5 bases. Per the germline V gene, CDR1 is KGHSH and CDR2 is LQKENI.

This rearrangement joins TRBV24-1 to TRBJ2-7; 9 bases match TRBD1. This CDR3 spans 14 amino acids. Germline-derived CDR1 and CDR2 are KGHDR and SFDVKD. J gave up 8 bases and V 3 bases, and 7 bases lay outside the gene matches. The CDR3 loop is CATSDPATGGKQYF. Written as DNA, the CDR3 is TGTGCCACCAGTGATCCTGCGACAGGGGGTAAGCAGTACTTC.

This chain links TRBV27 with TRBJ2-7; 8 nucleotides agree with TRBD2. This CDR3 comprises 16 residues. V lost 2 bases, J lost 1 base, and 7 bases stayed unmatched. Germline V gene data show CDR1 as MNHEY and CDR2 as SMNVEV (reference sequence). CDR3 region: CASSLRAGGLSYEQYF. CDR3 nucleotide sequence: TGTGCCAGCAGTTTAAGGGCGGGAGGACTATCCTACGAGCAGTACTTC.

V is TRBV9 and J is TRBJ2-3; 11 bases agree with TRBD2. J lost 3 bases, V lost 4 bases, and 4 bases had no gene match. The CDR3 totals 15 residues. Germline V gene lookup returns CDR1 SGDLS and CDR2 YYNGEE. The CDR3: CASSLGTSGTDTQYF. In DNA, the CDR3 is TGTGCCAGCAGCCTCGGGACTAGCGGTACAGATACGCAGTATTTT.

The chain is built from TRBV7-2 and TRBJ2-6, with D tentatively TRBD1 (6 bases). CDR3 length equals 18 residues. The V end lost 5 bases, the J end lost 2 bases, and 19 bases lay between the germline ends. CDR1 and CDR2 from the germline V gene are SGHTA and FQGNSA. In DNA form, the CDR3 reads TGTGCCAGCAGCCCCTTACAGGGATTATGGCCTGGGGCCAACGTCCTGACTTTC. Amino acids: CASSPLQGLWPGANVLTF.

This clone was counted a few times. The chain carries TRBV4-2 and TRBJ2-7, with D tentatively TRBD2 (5 bases). V was trimmed by 0 bases and J by 4 bases, leaving 19 bases between them. CDR3 length: 17 amino acids. Germline CDR1 reads LGHNA; CDR2 reads YNFKEQ. DNA of the CDR3: TGTGCCAGCAGCCAAGATGAGGGCCTACAAGATTCTTACGAGCAGTACTTC. This gives the protein CASSQDEGLQDSYEQYF.

The genes are TRBV19 and TRBJ2-3; tentative D call: TRBD2 (5 bases). V lost 9 bases to trimming and J lost 8 bases, with 15 bases between them. The CDR3 consists of 12 residues. Germline V gene data show CDR1 as LNHDA and CDR2 as SQIVND (reference sequence). DNA of the CDR3: TGTGCCAGCGGGGTATCGTCTGGTACGCAGTATTTT. Translated: CASGVSSGTQYF.

The J gene is TRBJ2-2, the V gene TRBV6-4; no definite D call. Germline V gene data show CDR1 as MRHNA and CDR2 as SNTAGT. V lost 2 bases, J lost 7 bases, and 5 bases lay in between. The CDR3 extends over 12 amino acids. CDR3 sequence (DNA): TGTGCCAGCAGTGACGACATCGGGGAGCTGTTTTTT. The encoded protein is CASSDDIGELFF.

CDR3 in amino acids: CASSRLEASTDTQYF. The CDR3 DNA reads TGTGCCAGCTCACGACTAGAGGCTAGCACAGATACGCAGTATTTT. The chain uses TRBV18 and TRBJ2-3; possibly TRBD2 for D (6 bases). Between the trimmed V and J ends, which lost 4 bases and 0 bases, there was a span of 11 bases. CDR1 and CDR2 from the germline V gene are KGHSH and LQKENI. This CDR3 contains 15 residues.

The V call is TRBV9, the J call TRBJ2-7; 10 bases line up with TRBD1. Germline lookup yields CDR1 SGDLS and CDR2 YYNGEE. V shed 3 bases and J 2 bases; nucleotides not matched to a gene: 5. The CDR3 consists of 15 residues. In DNA, the CDR3 is TGTGCCAGCAGCGAAGGGACAGGGGTCGCCTACGAGCAGTACTTC. Translated, it gives CASSEGTGVAYEQYF.

This clone appeared a few times. This chain uses TRBV4-1 with TRBJ2-7; 7 nucleotides match TRBD1. V was pared by 4 bases and J by 1 base, with 1 base of the junction left unmatched. Looked up from germline, CDR1 is MGHRA and CDR2 is YSYEKL. The length of the CDR3 is 13 residues. CDR3 protein: CASSPGQSYEQYF. The CDR3 nucleotides read TGCGCCAGCAGCCCGGGACAGTCCTACGAGCAGTACTTC.

V gene TRBV24-1 combines with J gene TRBJ1-2; 9 bases line up with TRBD1. The CDR3 consists of 13 residues. Trimming removed 2 bases from V and 7 bases from J; junction bases left unmatched: 1. Germline V gene sequence: CDR1 KGHDR, CDR2 SFDVKD. The chain's CDR3 is CATSDWDRAGYTF. The CDR3 DNA is TGTGCCACCAGTGATTGGGACAGGGCTGGCTACACCTTC.

J is TRBJ1-5 and V is TRBV5-6; weak D call: TRBD1 (6 bases). The length of the CDR3 is 16 residues. V was pared by 3 bases and J by 5 bases, with 18 bases between. In germline, CDR1 is SGHDT, CDR2 YYEEEE. For the CDR3, the DNA is TGTGCCAGCAGCTCCCTGGGGGGGGGCTGGGATCAGCCCCAGCATTTT. As protein: CASSSLGGGWDQPQHF.

The J gene is TRBJ2-7, the V gene TRBV27; a weak D match, TRBD1 (5 bases). This CDR3 is built from 14 residues. V was shortened by 5 bases and J by 0 bases, with 11 bases between the two germline ends. Germline V gene lookup returns CDR1 MNHEY and CDR2 SMNVEV (reference sequence). The CDR3 is CASSGAAASYEQYF. As DNA, the CDR3 is TGTGCCAGCAGTGGGGCTGCCGCCTCCTACGAGCAGTACTTC.

This chain joins TRBV5-1 and TRBJ2-6, with TRBD1 identical over 10 bases. The V segment lost 0 bases and the J segment 0 bases; nucleotides outside the gene matches: 6. CDR3 length: 19 amino acids. Germline V gene sequence: CDR1 SGHRS, CDR2 YFSETQ. CDR3 protein: CASSLGLGTGASGANVLTF. CDR3 coding DNA: TGCGCCAGCAGCTTGGGGTTGGGGACAGGGGCCTCTGGGGCCAACGTCCTGACTTTC.

This sequence joins TRBV9 and TRBJ1-6; D is unclear. V lost 0 bases, J lost 7 bases, and 8 bases lay in between. CDR3 length: 14 residues. The germline CDR1 and CDR2 sequences are SGDLS and YYNGEE. CDR3 DNA sequence: TGTGCCAGCAGCGTAGTTGCGAGGAATTCACCCCTCCACTTT. Translation gives CASSVVARNSPLHF.

The chain uses TRBV7-6 and TRBJ2-1; TRBD2 matches 15 bases. Looked up from germline, CDR1 is SGHVS and CDR2 is FNYEAQ. The CDR3 extends over 19 amino acids. J gave up 1 base and V 5 bases, and 9 bases lay outside the gene matches. This CDR3 reads CASSASPGLAGGSYNEQFF. CDR3 DNA sequence: TGTGCCAGCAGCGCATCCCCGGGACTAGCGGGAGGATCCTACAATGAGCAGTTCTTC.

V gene TRBV25-1 combines with J gene TRBJ2-5; D is unresolved. V shed 4 bases and J shed 2 bases, with 14 bases lying between them. The length of the CDR3 is 15 residues. Germline CDR1 reads MGHDK; CDR2 reads SYGVNS. The CDR3 here is CASSVPRGRQETQYF. CDR3 coding DNA: TGTGCCAGCAGTGTCCCCCGCGGCAGACAAGAGACCCAGTACTTC.

The chain is built from TRBV3-1 (or the pseudogene TRBV3-2) and TRBJ1-6; D gene unclear. The CDR3 loop spans 13 amino acids. The germline V gene has CDR1 LGHDT and CDR2 YNNKEL (reference sequence). Trimming stripped 5 bases from V and 9 bases from J, with 11 bases between. The CDR3 DNA sequence: TGTGCCAGCAGCGCCCAGGTGGGTTCACCCCTCCACTTT. It translates to CASSAQVGSPLHF.

CDR3 bases: TGTGCCAGCAGTTGGAGCGGGAGACTCGGTAATGAGCAGTTCTTC. This gives the protein CASSWSGRLGNEQFF. The chain uses TRBV7-6 and TRBJ2-1, with 8 bases identical to TRBD2. The ends lost 6 bases at V and 7 bases at J; junction bases unmatched: 11. Germline CDR1 is SGHVS and CDR2 is FNYEAQ. The CDR3 consists of 15 residues.

The chain uses TRBV19 and TRBJ1-2, with D uncertain. The germline CDR1 and CDR2 sequences are LNHDA and SQIVND (reference sequence). This CDR3 has 12 residues. The V end lost 1 base, the J end lost 5 bases, and 5 bases lay between the germline ends. CDR3 in amino acids: CASSIAQYGYTF. CDR3 coding DNA: TGTGCCAGTAGTATAGCACAATATGGCTACACCTTC.

The chain carries TRBV27 and TRBJ2-7; D perhaps matches TRBD1 (6 bases). This CDR3 spans 14 amino acids. Germline-derived CDR1 and CDR2 are MNHEY and SMNVEV (reference sequence). The V end lost 3 bases, the J end lost 6 bases, and 15 bases lay between the germline ends. The CDR3 DNA is TGTGCCAGCAGTTTTCGGGGCAGGGGCTCCGAGCAGTACTTC. It codes for CASSFRGRGSEQYF.